This paragraph covers one T cell receptor beta chain sequence. Its specificity is unknown. This sample includes further DNA sequences coding for the same CDR3. This entry belongs to a study of chemoradiotherapy in HPV16-positive cancers. Overall study context: A couple of HPV16-positive patients' cells yielded candidate HPV-specific clones and common motifs. Findings and caveats of the study: The functional HPV-specific definition rests on just a couple of HPV16-positive patients. For HPV16-positive patients, expanding HPV-responsive T cells associated with longer recurrence-free survival.

Germline V CDR1 and CDR2: MNHEY, SVGAGI. The CDR3 totals 15 residues. J gave up 4 bases and V 6 bases, and 8 bases lay outside the gene matches. Profiling relied on immunoSEQ multiplex PCR, and the TCRdb table lists in-frame clones only, not all of them. There are 9,000 or so clones in the sample; about 90% occur only once, and around an eighth lies in the top ten. Source: blood, taken from a patient who underwent chemoradiotherapy. V and J are TRBV6-5 and TRBJ1-2, with 10 bases identical to TRBD1. The TCR was taken from a human donor with HPV-associated anogenital cancer. CDR3 in amino acids: CASRSTGGAGYGYTF. CDR3 DNA: TGTGCCAGCAGATCGACAGGGGGCGCCGGCTATGGCTACACCTTC.